This TCR beta chain originates from a study of siplizumab effects on memory and regulatory T cells. Study-wide results and limits: It seemed that naive T cells were more diverse than memory cells and were major contributors to the alloresponse.

This table comes from immunoSEQ multiplex PCR, and its TCRdb copy is limited to in-frame clones, with some not included. The data hold approximately 100,000 clones, with approximately 92% observed a single time. As to this clone: Its target is not known.

Source material: non-Treg CD4+ T cells sorted from blood. The source is a human donor in good health.

The CDR3 protein is CASSSGGSGSVTQYF. The CDR3 DNA reads as TGTGCCAGCAGCTCGGGAGGTAGCGGTAGTGTTACGCAGTATTTT. The chain carries TRBV7-8 and TRBJ2-3, with 7 positions matching TRBD2. Germline loops: CDR1 SGHVS, CDR2 FQNEAQ. This CDR3 has 15 amino acids. Trimming removed 4 bases from V and 8 bases from J; junction bases left unmatched: 12.